The 27 T cell receptor beta chains listed next were all sequenced from one sample in a study of T cell clusters in autoimmune cytopenias. Multiplex touch-down PCR amplified TRB using TRB-A and TRB-B pools in one tube. TCRdb re-called the multiplex PCR reads; every CDR3 protein appears as one record, without DNA. The table counts under 2,000 distinct CDR3 sequences; 5.5% to 8% lies in the top ten. Each sample's input was about 270 ng genomic DNA, about 38,000 genome equivalents. Sequenced material: peripheral blood. These receptors all stem from a human donor with an autoimmune cytopenia or autoimmune hepatitis (not recorded which).

This clonotype ranks as medium-sized in terms of frequency. This rearrangement joins TRBV19 to TRBJ1-5. Germline CDR1 LNHDA, CDR2 SQIVND (reference sequence). The CDR3 totals 14 residues. CDR3 residues: CASSKSRSNQPQHF.

In terms of frequency, this clonotype is medium-sized. This chain links TRBV5-5 with TRBJ2-1. Germline V gene data show CDR1 as SGHKS and CDR2 as YYEKEE (reference sequence). This CDR3 has 13 residues. CDR3 sequence reads: CASSLGWDDEQFF.

This clonotype counts as medium-sized by frequency. J is TRBJ1-2 and V is TRBV10-3; TCRdb picks TRBD1, but there is no DNA to check that call. The V gene's germline CDR1 is ENHRY and CDR2 SYGVKD. The CDR3 contains 15 residues. This CDR3 is CAISAYKGVQYGYTF.

The chain employs TRBV20-1 and TRBJ1-1; as DNA is missing, the TRBD1 call by TCRdb cannot be tested. The length of the CDR3 is 12 residues. Germline lookup yields CDR1 DFQATT and CDR2 SNEGSKA (reference sequence). The CDR3: CSAQQGLTEAFF.

This clonotype counts as medium-sized (0.01 to 0.1%) by frequency. The chain has TRBV27 and TRBJ2-2; the D gene TCRdb calls, TRBD2, cannot be checked with no DNA. This CDR3 contains 16 residues. CDR1 and CDR2 (germline): MNHEY, SMNVEV (reference sequence). The CDR3 sequence: CASSLAGGKRTGELFF.

This clonotype shows up as medium-sized (0.01 to 0.1%) by frequency. The chain links TRBV27 to TRBJ1-2. Germline V lookup: CDR1 MNHEY, CDR2 SMNVEV (reference sequence). The CDR3 covers 14 residues. The CDR3: CASSIQPWGSGYTF.

This clonotype ranks as medium-sized (0.01 to 0.1%) in terms of frequency. The gene calls are TRBV6-1 and TRBJ1-1; TCRdb outputs TRBD1, but without DNA this stays unchecked. The germline CDR1 and CDR2 sequences are MNHNS and SASEGT. The CDR3 consists of 16 residues. The CDR3 here is CASSPPRRGLNTEAFF.

The rearrangement links TRBV5-4 to TRBJ2-2; lacking DNA, the TRBD1 call made by TCRdb goes unchecked. CDR1 is SGHNT and CDR2 is YYREEE in the germline V gene (reference sequence). This CDR3 has 16 residues. CDR3 residues: CASSLGGLPGTGELFF.

This clonotype is classed as medium-sized (0.01 to 0.1%) by frequency. The CDR3 reads CASSPGGRTGELFF. V and J are TRBV5-4 and TRBJ2-2; the TRBD1 assignment by TCRdb is unverifiable without DNA. Germline values: CDR1 SGHNT, CDR2 YYREEE (reference sequence). This CDR3 region has 14 residues.

This clonotype is deemed large (0.1 to 1%) by its frequency. The chain employs TRBV27 and TRBJ2-7; TCRdb's D call of TRBD1 is untestable without DNA. CDR3 length: 15 residues. The germline gives CDR1 MNHEY, CDR2 SMNVEV (reference sequence). The CDR3 spells CASSLYRGRDYEQYF.

Considering frequency, this clonotype is large. The chain is built from TRBV6-6 and TRBJ2-1; the D gene TCRdb calls, TRBD2, cannot be checked with no DNA. Germline V gene lookup returns CDR1 MNHNY and CDR2 SVGAGI (reference sequence). This CDR3 contains 12 residues. The CDR3 loop is CASSPSSYEQFF.

This clonotype is classed as medium-sized by frequency. The rearrangement links TRBV27 to TRBJ1-1; TCRdb selects TRBD1, and the lack of DNA leaves this call unchecked. CDR1 MNHEY and CDR2 SMNVEV come from the germline V gene (reference sequence). This CDR3 contains 17 residues. The CDR3 is CASSLAGTGLGNTEAFF.

This clonotype is called large (0.1 to 1%) based on its frequency. The CDR3 spells CAWSRSPGELFF. The chain has TRBV30 and TRBJ2-2. Germline lookup yields CDR1 GTSNPN and CDR2 SVGIG (reference sequence). The CDR3 consists of 12 residues.

This clonotype is deemed medium-sized by its frequency. This chain joins TRBV7-2 and TRBJ1-5. This CDR3 has 13 amino acids. Germline CDR1 reads SGHTA; CDR2 reads FQGNSA. CDR3 sequence reads: CASARYSNQPQHF. Filled out from reference TRBV7-2 and TRBJ1-5, the complete variable domain reads GAGVSQSPSNKVTEKGKDVELRCDPISGHTALYWYRQSLGQGLEFLIYFQGNSAPDKSGLPSDRFSAERTGGSVSTLTIQRTQQEDSAVYLCASARYSNQPQHFGDGTRLSIL.

This clonotype ranks as medium-sized in terms of frequency. The genes are TRBV13 and TRBJ1-4; no DNA is available, so the TRBD1 call from TCRdb remains unchecked. This CDR3 is built from 15 residues. Germline V gives CDR1 PRHDT, CDR2 FYEKMQ (reference sequence). The CDR3 spells CASSLAQGADEKLFF.

The V and J genes are TRBV30 and TRBJ1-2. This CDR3 has 13 residues. Germline CDR1 and CDR2: GTSNPN and SVGIG (reference sequence). The CDR3 reads CAWSGKGDYGYTF.

This clonotype is called medium-sized based on its frequency. The rearrangement uses TRBV5-6 and TRBJ2-6; TCRdb designates TRBD1, a call that cannot be tested without DNA. Germline loops: CDR1 SGHDT, CDR2 YYEEEE. This CDR3 is 18 amino acids long. This chain's CDR3 is CASSFTYGGLGRANVLTF.

This clonotype is labeled medium-sized based on frequency. The V call is TRBV18, the J call TRBJ2-7; TCRdb indicates TRBD1, and absent DNA this call remains unverified. The CDR3 consists of 17 residues. Per the germline V gene, CDR1 is KGHSH and CDR2 is LQKENI. CDR3 sequence: CASSPPTGPTQGNEQYF.

This clonotype is classed as medium-sized by frequency. Here the CDR3 reads CASATGTNYGYTF. The chain recombines TRBV11-1 with TRBJ1-2; the D gene TCRdb calls, TRBD1, cannot be checked with no DNA. Germline V gene lookup returns CDR1 SGHAT and CDR2 FQDESV (reference sequence). The CDR3 spans 13 residues.

Judged by frequency, this clonotype is medium-sized. The rearrangement joins TRBV24-1 to TRBJ2-1; without DNA, the TCRdb call of TRBD1 cannot be checked. This CDR3 comprises 16 residues. From germline, CDR1 is KGHDR and CDR2 SFDVKD. This chain's CDR3 is CATSDLRDRGLYEQFF.

In terms of frequency, this clonotype is large. V gene TRBV30 combines with J gene TRBJ1-3. The CDR3 loop spans 13 amino acids. The germline CDR1 and CDR2 sequences are GTSNPN and SVGIG (reference sequence). This chain's CDR3 is CAWSGQTGNTIYF.

This clonotype counts as medium-sized by frequency. The chain carries TRBV27 and TRBJ1-1; absent DNA, TCRdb's TRBD1 call cannot be checked. The CDR3 has 13 residues. Germline values: CDR1 MNHEY, CDR2 SMNVEV (reference sequence). CDR3 in amino acids: CASSLGDRNEAFF.

According to its frequency, this clonotype is medium-sized. V is TRBV6-2 or TRBV6-3 and J is TRBJ1-1; TCRdb outputs TRBD1, but without DNA this stays unchecked. The CDR3 extends over 19 amino acids. Looked up from germline, CDR1 is MNHEY and CDR2 is SVGEGT. The CDR3 spells CASSPIDPLPGPKNTEAFF.

This clonotype counts as large by frequency. The chain uses TRBV29-1 and TRBJ2-1; checking the TCRdb D call of TRBD2 is not possible without DNA. The CDR3 runs 11 residues. CDR1 is SQVTM and CDR2 is ANQGSEA in the germline V gene. The CDR3 reads CSVNPAGGEVF.

Considering frequency, this clonotype is medium-sized. The J gene is TRBJ1-6, the V gene TRBV19; as DNA is missing, the TRBD1 call by TCRdb cannot be tested. The CDR3 totals 14 residues. Germline V gene sequence: CDR1 LNHDA, CDR2 SQIVND (reference sequence). CDR3 sequence reads: CASRTGTGNSPLHF.

In terms of frequency, this clonotype is medium-sized. The rearrangement joins TRBV5-6 to TRBJ2-7; TCRdb designates TRBD2, a call that cannot be tested without DNA. This CDR3 spans 13 amino acids. CDR1 is SGHDT, CDR2 YYEEEE, per germline. The CDR3: CASSLVEEDEQYF.

Considering frequency, this clonotype is large. The CDR3 reads CASSLLGEQYF. The chain employs TRBV6-9 and TRBJ2-7; TCRdb proposes TRBD2, but this gene call is untestable without DNA. CDR1 is MNHGY and CDR2 is SVAAGI in the germline V gene. This CDR3 is 11 amino acids long.